This T cell receptor beta chain stems from a study of blood T cells in healthy people across ages. Alongside a J-beta primer mix, a sample-barcoded 5' primer served in a second PCR lasting roughly 7 to 12 cycles. TCRdb recomputed calls from the 5' RACE reads with MiXCR, one row per CDR3 protein. The sample comprises hundreds of thousands of distinct CDR3 sequences, about 21% of which are singletons, and 3.5% to 4% rests with the top ten. CDR3 length: 16 amino acids. Per the germline V gene, CDR1 is LGHDT and CDR2 is YNNKEL (reference sequence). V gave up 7 bases and J gave up 4 bases, with 22 bases separating them.

The source is a man aged 65 to 85 in good health. This rearrangement joins TRBV3-1 to TRBJ2-5; no clear D. The sequenced material came from blood. The CDR3 region is CASTRTGPASLETQYF. The DNA of the CDR3 is TGTGCCAGCACCAGGACCGGACCAGCTTCGCTAGAGACCCAGTACTTC.